This T cell receptor (beta chain) was recorded in a study of PD-1 blockade in classical Hodgkin lymphoma. Background on the study: Administration of nivolumab to patients was at 3 mg/kg intravenously every 2 weeks. General observations from the study: Baseline TCR diversity was reportedly lower in newly diagnosed patients than in healthy donors. It was reported as lower still in relapsed/refractory patients.

On this clone: The antigen is undetermined.

Clones were read by immunoSEQ multiplex PCR, and TCRdb kept only the in-frame ones, dropping some. The profile covers 6,800 or so clones, with about 74% appearing a single time and 60% taken by the ten largest. No patient escaped relapse after autologous stem cell transplantation, and brentuximab vedotin exposure varied. This CDR3 spans 11 amino acids. Trimming took off 2 bases at V and 7 bases at J, with 6 bases between the two ends. CDR1 and CDR2 from the germline V gene are MNHNY and SVGAGI (reference sequence). The specimen was peripheral blood mononuclear cells (PBMCs), collected at baseline. The receptor's source is a human donor with classical Hodgkin lymphoma. The chain uses TRBV6-6 and TRBJ2-7, with D perhaps given as TRBD1 or TRBD2 (5 bases each). CDR3 loop: CASSYEGEQYF. The CDR3 nucleotides are TGTGCCAGCAGTTACGAGGGGGAGCAGTACTTC.